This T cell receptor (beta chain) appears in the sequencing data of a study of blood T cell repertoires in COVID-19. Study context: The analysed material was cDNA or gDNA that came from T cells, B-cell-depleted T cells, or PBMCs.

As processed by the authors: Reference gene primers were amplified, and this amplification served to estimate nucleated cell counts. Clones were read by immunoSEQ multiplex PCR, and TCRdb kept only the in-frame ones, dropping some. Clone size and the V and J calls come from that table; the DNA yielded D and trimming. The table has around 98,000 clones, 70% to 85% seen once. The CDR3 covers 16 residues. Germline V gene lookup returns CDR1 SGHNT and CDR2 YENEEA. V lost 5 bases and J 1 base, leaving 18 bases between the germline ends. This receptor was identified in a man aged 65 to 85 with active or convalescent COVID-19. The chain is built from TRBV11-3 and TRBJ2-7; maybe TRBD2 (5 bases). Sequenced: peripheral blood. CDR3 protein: CASSLQWTDYSYEQYF. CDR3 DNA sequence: TGTGCCAGCAGCCTACAATGGACTGACTATTCCTACGAGCAGTACTTC.